The clone carrying this TCR beta chain was detected a few times. Its antigen is as yet unknown. Prepared TCR beta cDNA libraries contained unique molecular identifiers. It was from roughly 1.1 to 9.2 million T cells that about 540,000 cDNA molecules came. MiXCR was run by TCRdb on the PCR reads, yielding one entry per CDR3 protein. The sample has some 800,000 distinct CDR3 sequences, around 42% seen once. This entry comes from a study of post-analysis software for immune sequencing data. Background on the study: Patients with relapsing-remitting, secondary progressive and progressive-relapsing multiple sclerosis courses were all represented.

From germline, CDR1 is SGHTA and CDR2 FQGNSA. V lost 6 bases to trimming and J lost 7 bases, with 22 bases between them. The CDR3 has 15 residues. Whole-study results and caveats: Relative to controls, patients had about 5 TRBV segments at higher frequency, with TRBV5-6, TRBV5-1 and TRBV20-1 among these. Compared against controls, patients with multiple sclerosis displayed significantly lower normalized Chao1 diversity. Co-batched samples clustered tightly together by F measure.

Sequencing used blood. The rearrangement links TRBV7-2 to TRBJ2-7, with D maybe TRBD1 (6 bases). The sequence came from a girl under 18 with multiple sclerosis. CDR3 sequence reads: CASSFQGPDWGEQYF. The CDR3 nucleotides are TGTGCCAGCAGTTTCCAGGGGCCTGATTGGGGTGAGCAGTACTTC.